These 3 T cell receptor beta chains were all obtained from the same sample, sequenced in a study of blood T cells in healthy people across ages. Then a second PCR, running roughly 7 to 11 cycles, was carried out with a sample-barcoded 5' primer and a J-beta primer mix. TCRdb fed the 5' RACE reads into MiXCR, producing one record per CDR3 protein. Here the sample spans around 750,000 distinct CDR3 sequences, 50% to 65% being singletons. The material sequenced was blood. The receptors originated from a man older than 75 in good health.

V usage is TRBV4-1 and J usage is TRBJ1-5; 7 positions agree with TRBD1. CDR3 length equals 16 residues. The V and J ends lost 2 bases and 7 bases, in that order; junction bases with no gene match: 11. Looked up from germline, CDR1 is MGHRA and CDR2 is YSYEKL. The CDR3: CASSQRQGLGQQPQHF. The CDR3 DNA follows: TGCGCCAGCAGCCAAAGACAGGGTTTGGGTCAACAGCCCCAGCATTTT.

The chain employs TRBV28 and TRBJ2-1; 10 nucleotides align to TRBD2. V gave up 5 bases and J gave up 5 bases; unmatched junction bases: 6. The CDR3 runs to 15 residues. CDR1 is MDHEN, CDR2 SYDVKM, per germline. The CDR3 spells CASSAAGGPNNEQFF. The CDR3 region has the DNA TGTGCCAGCAGTGCAGCGGGAGGGCCCAACAATGAGCAGTTCTTC.

The chain is built from TRBV6-6 and TRBJ1-1; no clear D. CDR1 is MNHNY and CDR2 is SVGAGI in the germline V gene (reference sequence). The length of the CDR3 is 14 residues. Trimming stripped 4 bases from V and 3 bases from J, with 12 bases between. For the CDR3, the DNA is TGTGCCAGCAGTTTTAACGGACCCGACACTGAAGCTTTCTTT. Translated, it gives CASSFNGPDTEAFF.